The clone carrying this T cell receptor (beta chain) was seen ten or more times. The CDR3 end falls 3 residues outside the read, so it is completed with the germline J gene. Sequencing input was equivalent genomic DNA from CVID and controls. The assay was immunoSEQ multiplex PCR, and TCRdb's table has in-frame clones only and misses some. This repertoire holds around 81,000 clones, and none appear only once. This entry is derived from a study of T cell clonality in common variable immunodeficiency. The CDR3 spans 16 residues. The germline V and J ends were trimmed by 1 base and 2 bases, with 14 bases remaining between them. The V gene's germline CDR1 is MDHEN and CDR2 SYDVKM.

Sequences were obtained from peripheral blood mononuclear cells. This receptor was taken from a person aged 18 to 70 in good health. This chain joins TRBV28 and TRBJ2-5; D possibly uses TRBD1 or TRBD2 (5 bases each). The DNA read from the CDR3 is TGTGCCAGCAGTTTATACCAGACAGAGGGTCAAGAGACC. Its protein is CASSLYQTEGQET. The whole CDR3 is CASSLYQTEGQETQYF. Drawing the rest from reference TRBV28 and TRBJ2-5, the complete variable domain is DVKVTQSSRYLVKRTGEKVFLECVQDMDHENMFWYRQDPGLGLRLIYFSYDVKMKEKGDIPEGYSVSREKKERFSLILESASTNQTSMYLCASSLYQTEGQETQYFGPGTRLLVL.